A selection of T cell receptor beta chains follows, all from one sample in a study of T cell repertoires in cytomegalovirus infection. In TCRdb, the reads were re-called with MiXCR into one record per CDR3 protein. The repertoire has some 940,000 distinct CDR3 sequences, around 31% of them found once; the top ten carry around 15%. These receptors have no identified antigens. The sample was cultured CD8+ T cells from PBMCs, taken from culture after CMV antigen stimulation. These receptors all stem from a human donor in good health (CMV status not recorded). Some clones in this sample may be carry-over from other donors' samples. Each CDR3 is given with its conserved first and last residue. Each record gives: V gene, clone size, D gene, J gene, CDR3 protein, CDR3 DNA. A D gene is named only where the DNA matches it firmly. Only part of the rows carry a size: once, few, many, or a class if the clone is expanded.

>TRBV3-1|once|TRBD2|TRBJ2-1
CASSPQWLTSGGTDNEQFF
TGTGCCAGCAGCCCACAATGGTTGACTAGCGGGGGGACCGACAATGAGCAGTTCTTC
>TRBV7-6|few|.|TRBJ1-1
CASSLGTSKAFF
TGTGCCAGCAGCTTAGGGACAAGTAAAGCTTTCTTT
>TRBV7-3|.|.|TRBJ2-6
CASSSGGTQSSGANVLTF
TGTGCCAGCAGCTCTGGGGGGACTCAGAGCTCTGGGGCCAACGTCCTGACTTTC
>TRBV7-9|few|TRBD1|TRBJ2-5
CASTQGAISPQETQYF
TGTGCCAGCACCCAGGGGGCGATCTCCCCCCAAGAGACCCAGTACTTC
>TRBV7-2|many|.|TRBJ1-1
CASSDFYLPFEAFF
TGTGCCAGCAGCGACTTCTACCTCCCGTTTGAAGCTTTCTTT
>TRBV12-3/TRBV12-4|many|.|TRBJ1-5
CAQSGGLGQPQHF
TGTGCCCAGTCGGGGGGCCTCGGTCAGCCCCAGCATTTT
>TRBV6-2/TRBV6-3|many|TRBD1|TRBJ2-2
CASSPLGGTGAYTGELFF
TGTGCCAGCAGTCCTCTAGGGGGGACAGGGGCTTACACCGGGGAGCTGTTTTTT
>TRBV19|.|.|TRBJ2-3
CASSTMLMRTERTDTQYF
TGTGCCAGTAGTACCATGCTCATGCGGACAGAGCGCACAGATACGCAGTATTTT
>TRBV3-1|.|.|TRBJ1-4
CASSPGTYGDRDEKLFF
TGTGCCAGCAGCCCTGGGACGTACGGGGATCGAGATGAAAAACTGTTTTTT
>TRBV19|.|.|TRBJ2-7
CASSITAAYEQYF
TGTGCCAGTAGTATAACAGCAGCCTACGAGCAGTACTTC
>TRBV20-1|.|.|TRBJ2-5
CSARAVGQQETQYF
TGCAGTGCTAGAGCAGTTGGGCAACAAGAGACCCAGTACTTC
>TRBV7-6|few|.|TRBJ2-1
CASSYKGAEQFF
TGTGCCAGCAGCTACAAGGGAGCCGAGCAGTTCTTC
>TRBV7-2|many|TRBD1|TRBJ2-7
CASSPLGQGGSYEQYF
TGTGCCAGCAGCCCCTTGGGACAGGGGGGATCATACGAGCAGTACTTC
>TRBV6-6|many|.|TRBJ1-5
CASSYVRGAEQPQHF
TGTGCCAGCAGTTACGTCCGGGGGGCTGAGCAGCCCCAGCATTTT
>TRBV19|.|.|TRBJ2-2
CASELVGRITGELFF
TGTGCCAGCGAACTAGTGGGGCGAATCACCGGGGAGCTGTTTTTT
>TRBV29-1|.|.|TRBJ2-2
CSVESRGQGNTGELFF
TGCAGCGTTGAATCGAGGGGTCAGGGGAACACCGGGGAGCTGTTTTTT
>TRBV6-5|.|.|TRBJ1-1
CAIQAGQSSEAFF
TGTGCCATCCAAGCTGGACAGTCTTCTGAAGCTTTCTTT
>TRBV19|few|TRBD1|TRBJ2-3
CASTPGQGISTDTQYF
TGTGCCAGTACCCCGGGACAGGGGATTAGTACAGATACGCAGTATTTT
>TRBV7-2|many|TRBD2|TRBJ2-3
CASSHLTSGGGVGTDTQYF
TGTGCCAGCAGCCATCTGACTAGCGGGGGAGGAGTTGGCACAGATACGCAGTATTTT
>TRBV19|.|.|TRBJ1-1
CASSLFSRPYLNTEAFF
TGTGCCAGTAGTCTTTTTAGCCGGCCCTATTTGAACACTGAAGCTTTCTTT
>TRBV7-9|few|.|TRBJ1-6
CASSLTGNQRNSPLHF
TGTGCCAGCAGCTTAACAGGGAACCAGCGTAATTCACCCCTCCACTTT
>TRBV7-8|.|.|TRBJ2-7
CASSIVRYEQYF
TGTGCCAGCAGCATTGTGAGGTACGAGCAGTACTTC
>TRBV7-9|many|.|TRBJ2-3
CASSYPGTDTQYF
TGTGCCAGCAGTTACCCAGGGACAGATACGCAGTATTTT
>TRBV4-1|few|.|TRBJ1-5
CASSQDYDTYQPQHF
TGCGCCAGCAGCCAAGACTATGATACTTATCAGCCCCAGCATTTT
>TRBV2|.|.|TRBJ2-2
CATPGSMGELFF
TGTGCCACCCCGGGCTCAATGGGGGAGCTGTTTTTT
>TRBV7-8|many|.|TRBJ1-1
CASSWTRGSMNTEAFF
TGTGCCAGCAGCTGGACTCGAGGGAGCATGAACACTGAAGCTTTCTTT
>TRBV5-6|few|.|TRBJ2-3
CASSRDVTDTQYF
TGTGCCAGCAGCCGGGACGTAACAGATACGCAGTATTTT
>TRBV15|few|TRBD1|TRBJ1-2
CATSSRDRALYGYTF
TGTGCCACCAGCAGCCGGGACAGGGCACTATATGGCTACACCTTC
>TRBV13|.|.|TRBJ2-1
CASSLAQADYNEQFF
TGTGCCAGCAGCTTAGCGCAGGCCGACTACAATGAGCAGTTCTTC
>TRBV4-1|.|TRBD1|TRBJ1-6
CASSQETQGNSPLHF
TGCGCCAGCAGCCAAGAAACACAGGGGAATTCACCCCTCCACTTT
>TRBV29-1|.|.|TRBJ2-6
CSAWTGLSGANVLTF
TGCAGCGCGTGGACGGGTCTATCTGGGGCCAACGTCCTGACTTTC
>TRBV7-9|.|.|TRBJ2-3
CASSPHLASLPPTQYF
TGTGCCAGCAGCCCTCATCTAGCATCTCTTCCCCCTACGCAGTATTTT
>TRBV7-2|many|.|TRBJ1-1
CASSFGGFSEAFF
TGTGCCAGCAGCTTTGGGGGATTCAGTGAAGCTTTCTTT
>TRBV19|few|TRBD2|TRBJ2-1
CASSPTWTSGDHNEQFF
TGTGCCAGTAGTCCGACTTGGACTAGCGGGGACCACAATGAGCAGTTCTTC
>TRBV7-9|.|.|TRBJ2-5
CASSLVVGPQETQYF
TGTGCCAGCAGCTTAGTCGTGGGACCCCAAGAGACCCAGTACTTC
>TRBV4-3|few|TRBD2|TRBJ2-1
CASSPFSGGNEQFF
TGCGCCAGCAGCCCATTTAGCGGGGGAAATGAGCAGTTCTTC
>TRBV6-6|.|.|TRBJ2-5
CASSYLVGAHQETQYF
TGTGCCAGCAGTTACTTAGTCGGGGCCCATCAAGAGACCCAGTACTTC
>TRBV18|few|TRBD1|TRBJ1-5
CASSPIGQGRNQPQHF
TGTGCCAGCTCACCTATTGGACAGGGGCGAAATCAGCCCCAGCATTTT
>TRBV7-9|.|.|TRBJ2-3
CASSFSSITDTQYF
TGTGCCAGCAGCTTTTCGAGTATCACAGATACGCAGTATTTT
>TRBV7-3|.|TRBD1|TRBJ1-1
CASSSRDRPSEAFF
TGTGCCAGCAGCTCCCGGGACAGGCCAAGTGAAGCTTTCTTT
>TRBV7-9|many|.|TRBJ2-5
CASSLLYQETQYF
TGTGCCAGCTCCCTTCTGTACCAAGAGACCCAGTACTTC
>TRBV7-8|many|.|TRBJ1-6
CASSLVYGTPNSPLHF
TGTGCCAGCAGCTTAGTTTACGGGACACCCAATTCACCCCTCCACTTT
>TRBV7-2|.|TRBD2|TRBJ2-5
CASSLAPTRGGGDRWETQYF
TGTGCCAGCAGCTTAGCACCGACCCGAGGCGGGGGAGATCGGTGGGAGACCCAGTACTTC
>TRBV6-8|.|.|TRBJ1-2
CASSPSQGREGYTF
TGTGCCAGCAGCCCCAGCCAGGGGCGAGAAGGCTACACCTTC
>TRBV6-5|.|.|TRBJ1-1
CASSYDRLLNMNTEAFF
TGTGCCAGCAGTTACGATCGGCTCCTCAACATGAACACTGAAGCTTTCTTT
>TRBV19|.|.|TRBJ1-1
CASSIALSDTEAFF
TGTGCCAGTAGTATAGCTTTGTCGGACACTGAAGCTTTCTTT
>TRBV28|few|.|TRBJ2-2
CASSLGQADTGELFF
TGTGCCAGCAGTCTCGGACAAGCTGACACCGGGGAGCTGTTTTTT
>TRBV6-2/TRBV6-3|.|TRBD2|TRBJ2-3
CASSYEGTSGSYTQYF
TGTGCCAGCAGTTACGAGGGGACTAGCGGGTCCTATACGCAGTATTTT
>TRBV6-2/TRBV6-3|.|.|TRBJ1-6
CASSLRSGTLHF
TGTGCCAGCAGTTTACGTTCGGGTACCCTCCACTTT
>TRBV6-2/TRBV6-3|.|TRBD2|TRBJ2-5
CASSYSRGKKAGGPGETQYF
TGTGCCAGCAGTTACTCGAGGGGGAAGAAAGCGGGGGGACCAGGGGAGACCCAGTACTTC
>TRBV4-1|few|.|TRBJ1-1
CASSPLVTAENTEAFF
TGCGCCAGCAGCCCCCTGGTAACCGCCGAGAACACTGAAGCTTTCTTT